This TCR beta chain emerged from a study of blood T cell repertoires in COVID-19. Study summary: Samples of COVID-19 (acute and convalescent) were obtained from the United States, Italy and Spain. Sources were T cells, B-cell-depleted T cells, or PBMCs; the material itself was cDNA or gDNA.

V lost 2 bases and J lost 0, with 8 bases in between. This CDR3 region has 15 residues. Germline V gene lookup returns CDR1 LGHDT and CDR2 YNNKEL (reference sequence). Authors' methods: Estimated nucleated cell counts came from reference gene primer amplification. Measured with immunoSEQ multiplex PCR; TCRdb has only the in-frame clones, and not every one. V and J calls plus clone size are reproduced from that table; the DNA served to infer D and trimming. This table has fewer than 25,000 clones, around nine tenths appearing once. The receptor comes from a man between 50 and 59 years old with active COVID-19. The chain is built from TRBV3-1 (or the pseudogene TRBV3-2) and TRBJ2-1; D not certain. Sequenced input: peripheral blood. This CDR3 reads CASSQSPSSYNEQFF. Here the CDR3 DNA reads TGTGCCAGCAGCCAATCCCCTTCCTCCTACAATGAGCAGTTCTTC.